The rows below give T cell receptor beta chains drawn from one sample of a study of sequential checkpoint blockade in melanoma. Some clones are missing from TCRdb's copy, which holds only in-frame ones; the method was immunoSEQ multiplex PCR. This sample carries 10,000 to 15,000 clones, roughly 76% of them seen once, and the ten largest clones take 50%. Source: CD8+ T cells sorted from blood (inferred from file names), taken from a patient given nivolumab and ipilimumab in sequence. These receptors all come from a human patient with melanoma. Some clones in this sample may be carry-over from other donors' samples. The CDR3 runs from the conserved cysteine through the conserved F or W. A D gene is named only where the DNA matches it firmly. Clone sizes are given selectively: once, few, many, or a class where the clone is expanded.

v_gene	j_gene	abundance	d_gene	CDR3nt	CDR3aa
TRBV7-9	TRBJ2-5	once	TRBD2	TGTGCCAGCAAGGCGGGGGAACAAGAGACCCAGTACTTC	CASKAGEQETQYF
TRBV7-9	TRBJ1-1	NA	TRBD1	TGTGCCAGCAGTCATCCGGGACAGGGGAACCCGAGCACTGAAGCTTTCTTT	CASSHPGQGNPSTEAFF
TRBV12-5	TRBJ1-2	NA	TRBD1	TGTGCTAGTGGGCTGACAGGGGACTTTCGCGGCTACACCTTC	CASGLTGDFRGYTF
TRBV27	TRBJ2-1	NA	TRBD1	TGTGCCAGCAGGAATTCCCCGGGACAGGGTTACAATGAGCAGTTCTTC	CASRNSPGQGYNEQFF
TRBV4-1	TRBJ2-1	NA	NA	TGCGCCAGCTGTTTAGCGGGGACAGCCTACAATGAGCAGTTCTTC	CASCLAGTAYNEQFF
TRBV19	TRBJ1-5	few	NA	TGTGCCAGTAGTATAGATCACAGGAGTAGCAATCAGCCCCAGCATTTT	CASSIDHRSSNQPQHF
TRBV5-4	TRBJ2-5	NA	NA	TGTGCCAGCAGCGTTAGCGGAAAAGTTCAAGAGACCCAGTACTTC	CASSVSGKVQETQYF
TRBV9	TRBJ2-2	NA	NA	TGTGCCAGCAGCGGGTTAGACAGGTCGAACACCGGGGAGCTGTTTTTT	CASSGLDRSNTGELFF
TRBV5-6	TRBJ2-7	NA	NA	TGTGCCAGCAGCCGATGGGCCACCGAGCAGTACTTC	CASSRWATEQYF
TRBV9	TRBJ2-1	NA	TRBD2	TGTGCCAGCAGCCTGTCCGGGACTAGCGGGGGGGCGTTTGCAAATGAGCAGTTCTTC	CASSLSGTSGGAFANEQFF
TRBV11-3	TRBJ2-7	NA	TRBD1	TGTGCCAGCAACGGGGACAGGGGAGTCTACGAGCAGTACTTC	CASNGDRGVYEQYF
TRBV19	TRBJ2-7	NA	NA	TGTGCCAGTAGTATAGCATTGACGGGGACCTACGAGCAGTACTTC	CASSIALTGTYEQYF
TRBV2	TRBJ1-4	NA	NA	TGTGCCAGCAGTGAAGAGGGACTCCGAACTAATGAAAAACTGTTTTTT	CASSEEGLRTNEKLFF
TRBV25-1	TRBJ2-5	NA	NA	TGTGCCAGCAGTGAACCCGGACAGTTCCAAGAGACCCAGTACTTC	CASSEPGQFQETQYF
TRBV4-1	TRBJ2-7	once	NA	TGCGCCAGCAGCCAAGTGGAGTCCTACGAGCAGTACTTC	CASSQVESYEQYF
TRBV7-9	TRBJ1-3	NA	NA	TGTGCCAGCAGGGGAGGAGGGGCTACTGGAAACACCATATATTTT	CASRGGGATGNTIYF
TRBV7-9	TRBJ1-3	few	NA	TGTGCCAGCAGCTTTGTATACTCTGGAAACACCATATATTTT	CASSFVYSGNTIYF
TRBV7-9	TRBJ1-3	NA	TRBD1	TGTGCCAGCAGCTTAGTGGAGGGGGCAAATGCTGGAAACACCATATATTTT	CASSLVEGANAGNTIYF
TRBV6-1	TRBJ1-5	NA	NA	TGTGCCAGCAGTGAAGTACAGGGTAGCAATCAGCCCCAGCATTTT	CASSEVQGSNQPQHF
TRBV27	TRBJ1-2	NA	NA	TGTGCCAGCAGTTTATCTGTGGGGGCCAACTATGGCTACACCTTC	CASSLSVGANYGYTF
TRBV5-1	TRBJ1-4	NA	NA	TGCGCCAGCAGTCCGGAAGGGCGGGGACGTAATGAAAAACTGTTTTTT	CASSPEGRGRNEKLFF
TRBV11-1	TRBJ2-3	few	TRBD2	TGTGCCAGCAGCTTACTAGCGGGGGCCCTGGTAGATACGCAGTATTTT	CASSLLAGALVDTQYF
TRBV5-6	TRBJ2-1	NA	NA	TGTGCCAGCAGCTTGGTGTATTACTCCTACAATGAGCAGTTCTTC	CASSLVYYSYNEQFF
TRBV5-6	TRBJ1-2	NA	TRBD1	TGTGCCAGCAGCTTCGGGACAGGGGGCACCTATGGCTACACCTTC	CASSFGTGGTYGYTF
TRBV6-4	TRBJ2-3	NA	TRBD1	TGTGCCAGCAGTGACGGGGGACAGGGTGCAGATACGCAGTATTTT	CASSDGGQGADTQYF
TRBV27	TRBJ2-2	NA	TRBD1	TGTGCCAGCAGTTACAGGGGTGGTTATGCCGGGGAACTGTTTTTT	CASSYRGGYAGELFF
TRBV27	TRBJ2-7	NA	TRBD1	TGTGCCAGCAATCCGGGACAGGGGCCCTACGAGCAGTACTTC	CASNPGQGPYEQYF
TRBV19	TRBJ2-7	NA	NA	TGTGCCAGTAGTATAGGTCCGGGGTGGTCCTACGAGCAGTACTTC	CASSIGPGWSYEQYF
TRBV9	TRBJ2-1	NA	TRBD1	TGTGCCAGCAGCGTTAAGGGACAGGGCTACAATGAGCAGTTCTTC	CASSVKGQGYNEQFF
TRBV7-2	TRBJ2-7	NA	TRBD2	TGTGCCAGCAGCTTATCTAGCGGGGGGACCTCCTACGAGCAGTACTTC	CASSLSSGGTSYEQYF
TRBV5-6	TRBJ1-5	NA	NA	TGTGCCAGCAGCTTTTCGAGCCATCAGCCCCAGCATTTT	CASSFSSHQPQHF
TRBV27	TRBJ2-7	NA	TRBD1	TGTGCCAGCAGCTCCGACAGGGGGCCTAACTACGAGCAGTACTTC	CASSSDRGPNYEQYF
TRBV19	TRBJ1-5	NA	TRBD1	TGTGCCAGTAAGGGGGGACAGGGCGCAAATCAGCCCCAGCATTTT	CASKGGQGANQPQHF
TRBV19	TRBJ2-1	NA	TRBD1	TGTGCCAGTAGCCCCTCCTGGGCGACAGGGAGCTACAATGAGCAGTTCTTC	CASSPSWATGSYNEQFF
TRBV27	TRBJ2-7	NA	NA	TGTGCCAGCAGTTCCCGTGGTGGTTTCGGGCAGTACTTC	CASSSRGGFGQYF
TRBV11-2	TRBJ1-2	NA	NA	TGTGCCAGCAGCTTAGAGTATGACAGCGAGACCTTC	CASSLEYDSETF
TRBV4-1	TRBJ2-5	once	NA	TGCGCCAGCAGCCAAGTACCGGTGTCTAGCCAAGAGACCCAGTACTTC	CASSQVPVSSQETQYF
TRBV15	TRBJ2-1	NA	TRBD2	TGTGCCACCAGCAGAGTAGGTCTAGCGGGGGCCAATGAGCAGTTCTTC	CATSRVGLAGANEQFF
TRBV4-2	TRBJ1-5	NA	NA	TGTGCCAGCAGCCAGGGCAGGCAGCCCCAGCATTTT	CASSQGRQPQHF
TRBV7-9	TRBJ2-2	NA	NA	TGTGCCAGCAGAGCCGGCACCGGGGAGCTGTTTTTT	CASRAGTGELFF
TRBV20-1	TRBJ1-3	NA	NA	TGCAGCGGTCGCTCTGGAAACACCATATATTTT	CSGRSGNTIYF
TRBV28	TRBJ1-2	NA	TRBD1	TGTGCCAGCAGCCTAGGACAGGGAGGAAGGGGCTACACCTTC	CASSLGQGGRGYTF
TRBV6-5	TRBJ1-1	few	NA	TGTGCCAGCAGCCTTACAGGGAGGGGTAACACTGAAGCTTTCTTT	CASSLTGRGNTEAFF
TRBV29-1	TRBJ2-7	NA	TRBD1	TGCAGCGTTGTCCGGAGGACAGGGCCAACCTACGAGCAGTACTTC	CSVVRRTGPTYEQYF
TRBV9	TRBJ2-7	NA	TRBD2	TGTGCCTCCTCAACCCTAGCGGGAGCCTACGAGCAGTACTTC	CASSTLAGAYEQYF
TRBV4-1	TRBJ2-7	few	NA	TGCGCCAGCAGCCAAGGGGGGCAGGGTACCCACGAGCAGTACTTC	CASSQGGQGTHEQYF
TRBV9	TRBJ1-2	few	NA	TGTGCCAGCAGCGGTGCAGGGCCATTTAACTATGGCTACACCTTC	CASSGAGPFNYGYTF